Listed here are 2 T cell receptor beta chains from one sample, sequenced in a study of CD8 T cells in ankylosing spondylitis. MiXCR, run by TCRdb on the 5' RACE reads, gives a single entry per CDR3 protein. The sample contains some 290,000 distinct CDR3 sequences, around 20% of which appear only once. Sequenced input: blood, either unsorted or a sorted T cell fraction (not recorded which). The origin of the receptors is a male donor with ankylosing spondylitis or in good health (not recorded which).

The J gene is TRBJ2-7, the V gene TRBV6-1, with D possibly TRBD1 on 8 matching bases. The V end was cut by 6 bases, the J end by 6 bases, with 18 bases between. The CDR3 is 14 residues long. Per germline, CDR1 MNHNS and CDR2 SASEGT. CDR3 sequence reads: CASRLQGEGGEQYV. In DNA form, the CDR3 reads TGTGCCAGCAGGCTACAGGGGGAGGGAGGCGAGCAGTACGTC.

DNA of the CDR3: TGCGCCAGCAGCGTCCTGAGTCCAGCGGGAGAGGGCACAGATACGCAGTATTTT. This translates into CASSVLSPAGEGTDTQYF. The V call is TRBV5-1, the J call TRBJ2-3; 8 bases agree with TRBD2. The V and J ends lost 4 bases and 1 base, in that order; junction bases with no gene match: 14. Germline CDR1 and CDR2: SGHRS and YFSETQ. CDR3 length: 18 residues.